The 27 T cell receptor beta chains in this list originate from one sample, sequenced in a study of cytomegalovirus exposure and HLA in healthy donors. The PCR made use of 60 Vbeta and 13 Jbeta primers. Repertoires were generated with immunoSEQ multiplex PCR, while TCRdb's copy carries only in-frame clones and drops some. This sample has some 170,000 clones; around 88% occur once, and the top ten carry around 0.93%. Sequencing was done on a sample of PBMCs. The receptor set was obtained from a woman under 40 in good health and CMV-seronegative.

The J gene is TRBJ1-5, the V gene TRBV6-1, with D uncertain. Germline-derived CDR1 and CDR2 are MNHNS and SASEGT. The length of the CDR3 is 14 residues. Trimming left V 7 bases short and J 3 bases short, with 13 bases between. The CDR3 sequence is CASIGGWNNQPQHF. The CDR3 nucleotides read TGTGCCAGCATCGGAGGGTGGAACAATCAGCCCCAGCATTTT.

This chain connects TRBV7-9 to TRBJ1-5; 9 nucleotides align to TRBD1. The germline CDR1 and CDR2 sequences are SEHNR and FQNEAQ (reference sequence). This CDR3 contains 15 residues. Unmatched junction bases numbered 10, after V lost 6 bases and J lost 7 bases. This CDR3 is CASSVGTGSWQPQHF. The CDR3 nucleotides read TGTGCCAGCAGTGTTGGGACAGGGTCGTGGCAGCCCCAGCATTTT.

The V call is TRBV10-2, the J call TRBJ2-2; TRBD1 aligns across 7 bases. CDR3 length equals 17 residues. CDR1 is WSHSY, CDR2 SAAADI, per germline. J gave up 1 base and V 3 bases, and 8 bases lay outside the gene matches. This CDR3 reads CASSDRRTGENTGELFF. The CDR3 DNA reads as TGCGCCAGCAGTGACAGAAGGACAGGCGAGAACACCGGGGAGCTGTTTTTT.

This clone has a single count. V gene TRBV7-7 combines with J gene TRBJ2-2, with TRBD2 as a possible D gene (6 bases). Deletions cut 1 base from V and 2 bases from J, with 11 bases between. Germline CDR1 reads SSHAT; CDR2 reads FNYEAQ (reference sequence). This CDR3 comprises 16 residues. The CDR3 DNA follows: TGTGCCAGCAGCTTAGGGAGGGGACCTAACACCGGGGAGCTGTTTTTT. Its protein is CASSLGRGPNTGELFF.

V usage is TRBV5-4 and J usage is TRBJ2-7; 10 positions agree with TRBD2. Germline CDR1 reads SGHNT; CDR2 reads YYREEE (reference sequence). The CDR3 extends over 16 amino acids. The V segment lost 4 bases and the J segment 4 bases; nucleotides outside the gene matches: 11. In nucleotides, the CDR3 is TGTGCCAGCAGCCGTGGGGGACTAGCGCAGATTTACGAGCAGTACTTC. Its protein product is CASSRGGLAQIYEQYF.

This chain links TRBV29-1 with TRBJ2-1, with 7 nucleotides matching TRBD2. Trimming removed 3 bases from V and 4 bases from J; junction bases left unmatched: 6. The CDR3 is made up of 14 amino acids. From germline, CDR1 is SQVTM and CDR2 ANQGSEA. CDR3 in DNA: TGCAGCGTTGAGCGGGGGAACTTATACAATGAGCAGTTCTTC. Translation: CSVERGNLYNEQFF.

The genes are TRBV12-5 and TRBJ2-7; 7 bases line up with TRBD1. V gave up 3 bases and J gave up 4 bases; unmatched junction bases: 6. The CDR3 totals 14 residues. Germline CDR1 is LGHNT and CDR2 is FRNRAP. The CDR3, as DNA: TGTGCTAGTGGTTTAGGACAGGACCGATACGAGCAGTACTTC. This encodes CASGLGQDRYEQYF.

V gene TRBV28 combines with J gene TRBJ1-5, with D possibly being TRBD1 (5 bases). The CDR3 is 14 amino acids. The V and J ends lost 3 bases and 3 bases respectively, with 9 bases between them. Germline-derived CDR1 and CDR2 are MDHEN and SYDVKM. CDR3 in DNA: TGTGCCAGCAGTTTGGGGCGAGTCAATCAGCCCCAGCATTTT. Translation: CASSLGRVNQPQHF.

The chain recombines TRBV5-1 with TRBJ1-4; TRBD1 matches 7 bases. This CDR3 is built from 14 residues. Germline V gives CDR1 SGHRS, CDR2 YFSETQ. V gave up 5 bases and J gave up 8 bases; unmatched junction bases: 9. The CDR3: CASRRDSSEEKLFF. CDR3 coding DNA: TGCGCCAGCAGACGGGACAGCTCTGAGGAAAAACTGTTTTTT. Combining the CDR3 with reference TRBV5-1 and TRBJ1-4 gives the whole variable domain KAGVTQTPRYLIKTRGQQVTLSCSPISGHRSVSWYQQTPGQGLQFLFEYFSETQRNKGNFPGRFSGRQFSNSRSEMNVSTLELGDSALYLCASRRDSSEEKLFFGSGTQLSVL.

This clone was detected once. The chain carries TRBV2 and TRBJ1-2; 7 nucleotides align to TRBD1. The CDR3 consists of 11 residues. J gave up 2 bases and V 9 bases, and 0 bases lay outside the gene matches. CDR1 is SNHLY and CDR2 is FYNNEI in the germline V gene. CDR3 in DNA: TGTGCCAGGGGACAGAACTATGGCTACACCTTC. Translation: CARGQNYGYTF.

The chain uses TRBV6-5 and TRBJ2-7, with 9 bases lining up with TRBD1. With 2 bases clipped from V and 0 bases from J, the junction kept 5 bases outside the gene matches. The CDR3 spans 16 residues. Germline V gene sequence: CDR1 MNHEY, CDR2 SVGAGI. CDR3 coding DNA: TGTGCCAGCAGTTACCTCCCGACAGGGGGCTCCTACGAGCAGTACTTC. It translates to CASSYLPTGGSYEQYF.

The J gene is TRBJ1-6, the V gene TRBV18; D gene ambiguous. Germline V lookup: CDR1 KGHSH, CDR2 LQKENI. There are 14 residues in the CDR3. The V and J ends lost 5 bases and 11 bases respectively, with 16 bases between them. CDR3 bases: TGTGCCAGCTCAGAGGACTTACTACGGCCACCCCTCCACTTT. Translation gives CASSEDLLRPPLHF.

The chain employs TRBV7-9 and TRBJ2-6; D is possibly TRBD1 (6 bases). Trimming stripped 5 bases from V and 0 bases from J, with 17 bases between. There are 18 residues in the CDR3. Germline values: CDR1 SEHNR, CDR2 FQNEAQ (reference sequence). The CDR3 region has the DNA TGTGCCAGCAGCACCTACGGGACAACCCGCTCTGGGGCCAACGTCCTGACTTTC. It codes for CASSTYGTTRSGANVLTF.

CDR3 residues: CASSLGGGLAGLSTQYF. The CDR3 nucleotides read TGTGCCAGCAGCTTAGGAGGCGGACTAGCGGGGTTAAGTACGCAGTATTTT. The J gene is TRBJ2-3, the V gene TRBV13; 12 bases match TRBD2. Germline trimming cut 0 bases from V and 8 bases from J; bases unmatched to any gene: 9. This CDR3 has 17 residues. Germline CDR1 reads PRHDT; CDR2 reads FYEKMQ (reference sequence).

This chain uses TRBV19 with TRBJ2-2; 8 bases are a match to TRBD2. The germline V gene encodes CDR1 LNHDA and CDR2 SQIVND (reference sequence). Trimming cost V 6 bases and J 3 bases; bases outside gene matches: 9. The CDR3 length is 16 residues. The CDR3: CASRSGGGADTGELFF. CDR3 DNA sequence: TGTGCCAGTAGGTCCGGGGGGGGCGCGGACACCGGGGAGCTGTTTTTT.

The chain carries TRBV7-2 and TRBJ1-6; D unclear. CDR1 and CDR2 from the germline V gene are SGHTA and FQGNSA. V was cut by 5 bases and J by 1 base, with 21 bases left in between. The CDR3 length is 19 residues. The CDR3 DNA sequence: TGTGCCAGCAGCCTCTCGGGAGGGAAGGGTTGGTCCTATAATTCACCCCTCCACTTT. Translation: CASSLSGGKGWSYNSPLHF.

The CDR3 nucleotides are TGTGCTAGTGGTTTGGTAGGGGGGGCGGCAGGAGTCTACACCTTC. Protein: CASGLVGGAAGVYTF. The rearrangement links TRBV12-5 to TRBJ1-2; D is possibly TRBD1 (6 bases). The CDR3 extends over 15 amino acids. Trimming removed 0 bases at V and 10 bases at J, with 18 bases between. Germline CDR1 reads LGHNT; CDR2 reads FRNRAP. The whole variable domain, remainder taken from reference TRBV12-5 and TRBJ1-2, is DARVTQTPRHKVTEMGQEVTMRCQPILGHNTVFWYRQTMMQGLELLAYFRNRAPLDDSGMPKDRFSAEMPDATLATLKIQPSEPRDSAVYFCASGLVGGAAGVYTFGSGTRLTVV.

The chain joins TRBV5-1 to TRBJ1-2; D is uncertain. Germline assignment: CDR1 SGHRS and CDR2 YFSETQ. The CDR3 runs to 14 residues. V lost 2 bases, J lost 4 bases, and 12 bases lay in between. CDR3 residues: CASSFHGQTYGYTF. CDR3 coding DNA: TGCGCCAGCAGCTTCCATGGGCAGACCTATGGCTACACCTTC.

This clone was recorded once. The chain links TRBV7-9 to TRBJ2-7; 7 nucleotides match TRBD1. This CDR3 comprises 17 residues. With 4 bases clipped from V and 5 bases from J, the junction kept 17 bases outside the gene matches. CDR1 is SEHNR, CDR2 FQNEAQ, per germline (reference sequence). The CDR3 nucleotides read TGTGCCAGCAGCTCGCCGGGACGGCGTCCGCAGGGGGACGAGCAGTACTTC. Residues: CASSSPGRRPQGDEQYF. Filled out from reference TRBV7-9 and TRBJ2-7, the complete variable domain reads DTGVSQNPRHKITKRGQNVTFRCDPISEHNRLYWYRQTLGQGPEFLTYFQNEAQLEKSRLLSDRFSAERPKGSFSTLEIQRTEQGDSAMYLCASSSPGRRPQGDEQYFGPGTRLTVT.

This chain joins TRBV5-1 and TRBJ2-6; 9 nucleotides agree with TRBD1. The J segment lost 0 bases and the V segment lost 0 bases, leaving 10 bases of the junction unmatched. Germline V lookup: CDR1 SGHRS, CDR2 YFSETQ. The CDR3 has 20 residues. The CDR3 DNA is TGCGCCAGCAGCTTGGCTCCGGACAGGGGAACTTACTCTGGGGCCAACGTCCTGACTTTC. It is translated as CASSLAPDRGTYSGANVLTF.

CDR3 sequence (DNA): TGTGCCTGGAGTCTCCCGGACAGTAGCAATCAGCCCCAGCATTTT. This codes for CAWSLPDSSNQPQHF. This chain links TRBV30 with TRBJ1-5; tentative D call: TRBD1 (6 bases). This CDR3 contains 15 residues. CDR1 and CDR2 (germline): GTSNPN, SVGIG (reference sequence). Trimming took 2 bases from V and 0 from J, leaving 11 bases between them.

The gene calls are TRBV6-1 and TRBJ1-1, with TRBD1 matching over 7 bases. V shed 7 bases, J shed 0 bases, and the junction held 5 bases outside the gene matches. Germline assignment: CDR1 MNHNS and CDR2 SASEGT. The CDR3 contains 14 residues. In DNA form, the CDR3 reads TGTGCCAGCATCAGAGACAGGGTGAACACTGAAGCTTTCTTT. Protein product: CASIRDRVNTEAFF.

This clone has more than one count but fewer than ten. The rearrangement joins TRBV10-3 to TRBJ1-3; tentative D call: TRBD1 (5 bases). This CDR3 contains 13 residues. The V end lost 9 bases, the J end lost 0 bases, and 9 bases lay between the germline ends. Germline V gene data show CDR1 as ENHRY and CDR2 as SYGVKD. As DNA, the CDR3 is TGTGCCATTCGACAGCCCTCTGGAAACACCATATATTTT. Its translation is CAIRQPSGNTIYF.

DNA of the CDR3: TGTGCCAGCTCACCACGGTTGGGGCAGTCCGAATCCTACGAGCAGTACTTC. Translating it yields CASSPRLGQSESYEQYF. This chain joins TRBV18 and TRBJ2-7; TRBD1 might be the D (5 bases). CDR1 is KGHSH and CDR2 is LQKENI in the germline V gene. The CDR3 length is 17 residues. V lost 1 base and J lost 1, with 17 bases in between.

This clone was recorded only once. V and J are TRBV6-5 and TRBJ2-7, with D maybe TRBD2 (5 bases). CDR3 length: 13 amino acids. Germline loops: CDR1 MNHEY, CDR2 SVGAGI. Trimming took 5 bases from V and 7 from J, leaving 15 bases between them. DNA of the CDR3: TGTGCCAGCAGTCTGGCATCACGGGGAGAGCAGTACTTC. Its protein product is CASSLASRGEQYF.

This clone was seen a single time. V usage is TRBV7-2 and J usage is TRBJ2-1, with D possibly TRBD2 on 5 matching bases. V lost 5 bases and J lost 4, with 15 bases in between. The length of the CDR3 is 15 residues. CDR1 is SGHTA and CDR2 is FQGNSA in the germline V gene. DNA for the CDR3: TGTGCCAGCAGCCCAAGCGGAGATGGATACAATGAGCAGTTCTTC. Translated, it gives CASSPSGDGYNEQFF.

The sample holds one count of this clone. The chain uses TRBV5-1 and TRBJ2-3; D unresolved. Germline CDR1 SGHRS, CDR2 YFSETQ. This CDR3 is built from 14 residues. Trimming pared 2 bases from V and 2 bases from J, leaving 9 bases between. The CDR3 is CASSLLPDTDTQYF. The DNA for the CDR3 is TGCGCCAGCAGCTTACTACCCGACACAGATACGCAGTATTTT.